This entry describes one TCR beta chain. Repertoires were generated with immunoSEQ multiplex PCR, while TCRdb's copy carries only in-frame clones and drops some. The sample has 700,000 to 750,000 clones, approximately 85% seen once. These data originate in a study of shared T cell receptors in the human thymus. Trimming took 6 bases from V and 11 from J; bases not matched to a gene: 15. CDR3 length equals 14 residues. Germline lookup yields CDR1 SNHLY and CDR2 FYNNEI. The sample was also reused in another study, on human thymus T cells. That source adds: Donors were healthy Finnish babies undergoing corrective operations for congenital heart defects. Thymic tissue was derived from resections collected during corrective heart surgery. It looked as if thymic and blood repertoires used V and J genes in a biased way. Reports from related research described highly overlapping thymic repertoires among unrelated individuals.

This rearrangement joins TRBV2 to TRBJ2-5; the match to TRBD1 covers 7 bases. Sequenced: thymocytes. This sequence originates from a girl under three years old with a congenital heart defect. CDR3 protein: CASSGDSGLEEQYF. The CDR3 DNA sequence: TGTGCCAGCAGCGGGGACAGTGGCCTGGAGGAGCAGTACTTC.